Given below is one T cell receptor beta chain in context. The CDR3 is made up of 15 amino acids. Germline V gene lookup returns CDR1 SEHNR and CDR2 FQNEAQ (reference sequence). The data derive from a study of cytomegalovirus exposure and HLA in healthy donors. Amplification used 60 Vbeta primers and 13 Jbeta primers. Using immunoSEQ multiplex PCR, the repertoire was profiled, and TCRdb retains in-frame clones only, with some absent. This table has roughly 100,000 clones, around two thirds appearing once. The chain carries TRBV7-9 and TRBJ2-5, with TRBD1 as a possible D gene (5 bases). The J call is uncertain, as TRBJ2-7 better fits the DNA end. This TCR derives from a woman aged 50 to 60 in good health and CMV-seronegative. Sample: PBMCs. The CDR3 spells CASSLAPDRNYEQYF. DNA of the CDR3: TGTGCCAGCAGCTTAGCGCCCGACAGAAACTACGAGCAGTACTTC.